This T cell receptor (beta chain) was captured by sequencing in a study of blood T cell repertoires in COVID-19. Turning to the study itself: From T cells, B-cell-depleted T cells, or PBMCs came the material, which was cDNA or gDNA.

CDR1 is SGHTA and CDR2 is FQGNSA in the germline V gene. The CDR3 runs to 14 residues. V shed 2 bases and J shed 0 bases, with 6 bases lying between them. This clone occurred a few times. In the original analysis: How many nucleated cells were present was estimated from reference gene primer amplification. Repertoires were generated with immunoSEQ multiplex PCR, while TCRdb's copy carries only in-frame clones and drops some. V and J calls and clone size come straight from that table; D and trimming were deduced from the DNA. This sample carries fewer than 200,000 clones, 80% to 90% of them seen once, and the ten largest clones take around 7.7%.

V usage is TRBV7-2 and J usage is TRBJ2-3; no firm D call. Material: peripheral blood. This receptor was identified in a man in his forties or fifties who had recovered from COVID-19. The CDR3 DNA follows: TGTGCCAGCAGCTTACATCCCAGCACAGATACGCAGTATTTT. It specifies CASSLHPSTDTQYF.